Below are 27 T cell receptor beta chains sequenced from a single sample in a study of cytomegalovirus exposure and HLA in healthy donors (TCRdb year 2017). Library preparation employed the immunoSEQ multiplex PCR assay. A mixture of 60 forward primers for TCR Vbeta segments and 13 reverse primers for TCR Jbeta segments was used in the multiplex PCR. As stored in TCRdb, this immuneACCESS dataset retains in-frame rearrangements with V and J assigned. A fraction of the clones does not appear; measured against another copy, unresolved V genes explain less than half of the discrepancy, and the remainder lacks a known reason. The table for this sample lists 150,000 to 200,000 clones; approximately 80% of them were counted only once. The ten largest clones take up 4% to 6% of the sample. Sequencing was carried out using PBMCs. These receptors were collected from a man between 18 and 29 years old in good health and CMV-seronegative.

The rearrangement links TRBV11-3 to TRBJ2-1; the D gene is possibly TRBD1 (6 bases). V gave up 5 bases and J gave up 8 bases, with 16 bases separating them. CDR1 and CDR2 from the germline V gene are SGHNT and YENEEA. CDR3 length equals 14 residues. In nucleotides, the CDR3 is TGTGCCAGCAGCCCTACGGACAGCAAGTATGAGCAGTTCTTC. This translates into CASSPTDSKYEQFF.

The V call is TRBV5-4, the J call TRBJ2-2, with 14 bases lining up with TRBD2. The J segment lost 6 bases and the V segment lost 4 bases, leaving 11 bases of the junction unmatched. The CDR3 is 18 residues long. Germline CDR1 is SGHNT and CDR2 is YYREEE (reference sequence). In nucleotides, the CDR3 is TGTGCCAGCAGCAGGGGACTAGCGGGGGCGGCAGGTTCCGGGGAGCTGTTTTTT. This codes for CASSRGLAGAAGSGELFF.

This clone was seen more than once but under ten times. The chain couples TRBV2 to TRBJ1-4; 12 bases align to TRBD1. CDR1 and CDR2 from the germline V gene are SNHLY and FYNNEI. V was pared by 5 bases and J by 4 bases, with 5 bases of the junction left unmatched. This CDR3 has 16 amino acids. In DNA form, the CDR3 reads TGTGCCAGCAGTCCCGGGACAGGGGGCCGTAATGAAAAACTGTTTTTT. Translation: CASSPGTGGRNEKLFF.

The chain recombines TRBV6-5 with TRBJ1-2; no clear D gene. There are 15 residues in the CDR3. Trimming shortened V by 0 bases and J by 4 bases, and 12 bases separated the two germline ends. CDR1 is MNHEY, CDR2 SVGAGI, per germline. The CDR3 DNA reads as TGTGCCAGCAGTTACTCGTTTGACATTGGCTATGGCTACACCTTC. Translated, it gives CASSYSFDIGYGYTF.

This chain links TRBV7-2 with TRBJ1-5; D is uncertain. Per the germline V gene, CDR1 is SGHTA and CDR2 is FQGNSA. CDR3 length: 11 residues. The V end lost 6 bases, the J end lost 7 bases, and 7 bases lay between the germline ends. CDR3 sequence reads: CASRSYQPQHF. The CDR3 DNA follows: TGTGCCAGCAGATCCTACCAGCCCCAGCATTTT.

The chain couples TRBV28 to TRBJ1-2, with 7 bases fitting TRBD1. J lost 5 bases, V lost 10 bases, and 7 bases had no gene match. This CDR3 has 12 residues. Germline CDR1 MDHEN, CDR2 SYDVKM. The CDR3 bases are TGTGCCACCTCAAGACAGGGATATGGCTACACCTTC. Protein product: CATSRQGYGYTF.

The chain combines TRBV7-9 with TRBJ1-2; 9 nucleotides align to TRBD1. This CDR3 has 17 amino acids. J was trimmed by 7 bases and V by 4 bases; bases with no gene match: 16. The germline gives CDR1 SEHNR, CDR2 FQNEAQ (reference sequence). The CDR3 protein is CASSSQFGTGKIGGYTF. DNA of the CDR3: TGTGCCAGCAGCTCGCAGTTCGGGACAGGGAAGATTGGTGGCTACACCTTC.

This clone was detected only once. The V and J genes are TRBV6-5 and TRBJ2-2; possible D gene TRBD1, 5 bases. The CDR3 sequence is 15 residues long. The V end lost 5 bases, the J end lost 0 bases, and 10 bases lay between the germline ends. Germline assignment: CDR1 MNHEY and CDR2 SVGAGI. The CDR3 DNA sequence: TGTGCCAGCAGTCGGACAACTGCGAACACCGGGGAGCTGTTTTTT. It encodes CASSRTTANTGELFF.

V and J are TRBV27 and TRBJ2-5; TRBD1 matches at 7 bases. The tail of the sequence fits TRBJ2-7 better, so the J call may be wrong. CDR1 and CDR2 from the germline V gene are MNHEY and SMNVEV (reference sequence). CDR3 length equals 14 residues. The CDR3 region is CASSLGQGAYEQYF. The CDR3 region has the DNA TGTGCCAGCAGTTTGGGCCAGGGGGCCTACGAGCAGTACTTC.

As DNA, the CDR3 is TGTGCCAGCACCTCCGGGACTCCAAGAGGCTACACCTTC. It is translated as CASTSGTPRGYTF. This chain joins TRBV2 and TRBJ1-2, with a tentative D call TRBD1 (5 bases). The CDR3 is made up of 13 amino acids. From germline, CDR1 is SNHLY and CDR2 FYNNEI. The V end was cut by 7 bases, the J end by 8 bases, with 17 bases between. Full variable domain (outside the CDR3, taken from reference TRBV2 and TRBJ1-2): EPEVTQTPSHQVTQMGQEVILRCVPISNHLYFYWYRQILGQKVEFLVSFYNNEISEKSEIFDDQFSVERPDGSNFTLKIRSTKLEDSAMYFCASTSGTPRGYTFGSGTRLTVV.

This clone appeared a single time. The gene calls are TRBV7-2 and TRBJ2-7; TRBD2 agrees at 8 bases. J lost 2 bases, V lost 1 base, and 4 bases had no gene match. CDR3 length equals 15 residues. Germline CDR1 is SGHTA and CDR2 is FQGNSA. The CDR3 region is CASSLVGRATYEQYF. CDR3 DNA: TGTGCCAGCAGCTTAGTCGGGAGGGCAACCTACGAGCAGTACTTC.

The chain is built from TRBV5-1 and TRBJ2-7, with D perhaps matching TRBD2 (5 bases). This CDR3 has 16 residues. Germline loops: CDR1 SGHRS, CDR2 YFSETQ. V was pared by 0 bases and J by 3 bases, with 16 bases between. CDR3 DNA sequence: TGCGCCAGCAGCTTGGGAGGTCTAGCCGTTTACTACGAGCAGTACTTC. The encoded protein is CASSLGGLAVYYEQYF.

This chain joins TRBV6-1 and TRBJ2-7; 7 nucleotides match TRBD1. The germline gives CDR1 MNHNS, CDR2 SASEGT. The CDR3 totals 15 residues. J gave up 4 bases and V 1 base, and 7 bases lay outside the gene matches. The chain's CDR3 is CASSEGTGVLYEQYF. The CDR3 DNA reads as TGTGCCAGCAGTGAAGGAACAGGGGTGCTTTACGAGCAGTACTTC.

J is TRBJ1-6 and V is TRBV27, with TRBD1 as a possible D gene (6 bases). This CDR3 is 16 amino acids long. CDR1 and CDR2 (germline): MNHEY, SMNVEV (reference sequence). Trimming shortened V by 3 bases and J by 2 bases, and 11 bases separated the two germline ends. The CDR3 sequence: CASSLGTNPYNSPLHF. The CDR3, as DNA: TGTGCCAGCAGTTTGGGGACAAATCCCTATAATTCACCCCTCCACTTT.

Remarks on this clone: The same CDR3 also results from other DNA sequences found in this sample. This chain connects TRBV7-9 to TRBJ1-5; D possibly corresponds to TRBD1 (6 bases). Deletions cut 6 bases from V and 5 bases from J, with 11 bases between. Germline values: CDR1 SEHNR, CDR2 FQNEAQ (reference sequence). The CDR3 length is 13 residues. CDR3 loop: CASSLRQDQPQHF. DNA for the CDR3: TGTGCCAGCAGTCTCCGACAGGATCAGCCCCAGCATTTT. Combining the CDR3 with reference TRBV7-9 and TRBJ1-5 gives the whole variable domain DTGVSQNPRHKITKRGQNVTFRCDPISEHNRLYWYRQTLGQGPEFLTYFQNEAQLEKSRLLSDRFSAERPKGSFSTLEIQRTEQGDSAMYLCASSLRQDQPQHFGDGTRLSIL.

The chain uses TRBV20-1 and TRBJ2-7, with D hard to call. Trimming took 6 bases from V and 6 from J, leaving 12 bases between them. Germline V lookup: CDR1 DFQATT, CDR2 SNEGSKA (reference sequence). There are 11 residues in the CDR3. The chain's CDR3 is CSAAAPGEQYF. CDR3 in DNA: TGCAGTGCCGCAGCCCCGGGCGAGCAGTACTTC.

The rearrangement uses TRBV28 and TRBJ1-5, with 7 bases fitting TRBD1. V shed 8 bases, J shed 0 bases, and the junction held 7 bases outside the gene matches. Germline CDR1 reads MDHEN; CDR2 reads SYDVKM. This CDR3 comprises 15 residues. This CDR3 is CASGQGGPSNQPQHF. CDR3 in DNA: TGTGCCAGCGGCCAAGGGGGCCCTAGCAATCAGCCCCAGCATTTT.

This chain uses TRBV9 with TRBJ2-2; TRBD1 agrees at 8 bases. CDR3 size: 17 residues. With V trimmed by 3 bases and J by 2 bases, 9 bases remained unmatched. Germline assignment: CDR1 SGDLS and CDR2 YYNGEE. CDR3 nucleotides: TGTGCCAGCAGCGCTACCTGGACAGGGTATAACACCGGGGAGCTGTTTTTT. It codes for CASSATWTGYNTGELFF.

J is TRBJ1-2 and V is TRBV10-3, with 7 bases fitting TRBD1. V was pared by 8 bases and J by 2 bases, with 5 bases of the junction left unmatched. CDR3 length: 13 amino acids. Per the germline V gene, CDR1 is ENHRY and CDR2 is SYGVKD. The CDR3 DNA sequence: TGTGCCATCCCGGACAGGCTCAACTATGGCTACACCTTC. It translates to CAIPDRLNYGYTF.

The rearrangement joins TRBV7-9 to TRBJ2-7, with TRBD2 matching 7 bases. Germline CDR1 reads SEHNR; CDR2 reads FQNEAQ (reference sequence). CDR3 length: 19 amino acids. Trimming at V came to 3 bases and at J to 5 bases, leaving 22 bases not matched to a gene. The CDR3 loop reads CASSFPAREWEGPRNEQYF. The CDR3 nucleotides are TGTGCCAGCAGCTTCCCCGCCCGAGAATGGGAGGGCCCGAGGAACGAGCAGTACTTC.

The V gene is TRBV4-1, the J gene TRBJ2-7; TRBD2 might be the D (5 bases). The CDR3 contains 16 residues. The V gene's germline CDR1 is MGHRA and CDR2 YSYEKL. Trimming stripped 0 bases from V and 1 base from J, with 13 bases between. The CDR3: CASSQESGSGSYEQYF. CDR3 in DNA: TGCGCCAGCAGCCAAGAGTCGGGGAGCGGATCCTACGAGCAGTACTTC.

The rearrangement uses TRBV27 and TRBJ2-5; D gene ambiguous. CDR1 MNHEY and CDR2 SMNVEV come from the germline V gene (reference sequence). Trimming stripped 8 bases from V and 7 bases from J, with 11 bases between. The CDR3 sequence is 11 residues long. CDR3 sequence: CASYRGGTQYF. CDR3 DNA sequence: TGTGCCAGCTACCGTGGCGGGACCCAGTACTTC.

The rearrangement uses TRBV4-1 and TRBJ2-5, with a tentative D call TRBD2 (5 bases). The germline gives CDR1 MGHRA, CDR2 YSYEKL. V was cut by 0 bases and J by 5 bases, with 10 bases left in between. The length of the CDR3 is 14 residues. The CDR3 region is CASSQEEGPETQYF. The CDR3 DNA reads TGCGCCAGCAGCCAAGAAGAGGGCCCGGAGACCCAGTACTTC.

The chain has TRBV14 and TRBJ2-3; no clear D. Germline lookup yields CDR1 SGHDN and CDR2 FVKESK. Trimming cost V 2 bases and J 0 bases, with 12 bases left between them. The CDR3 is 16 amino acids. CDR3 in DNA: TGTGCCAGCAGCCAAACCCCCCTGGGCAGCACAGATACGCAGTATTTT. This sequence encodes CASSQTPLGSTDTQYF.

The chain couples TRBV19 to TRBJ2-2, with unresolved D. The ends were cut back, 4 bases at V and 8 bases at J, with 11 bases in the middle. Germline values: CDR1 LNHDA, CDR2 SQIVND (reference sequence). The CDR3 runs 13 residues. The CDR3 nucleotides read TGTGCCAGTAGTACTGGGCTGTCAGGGGAGCTGTTTTTT. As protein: CASSTGLSGELFF.

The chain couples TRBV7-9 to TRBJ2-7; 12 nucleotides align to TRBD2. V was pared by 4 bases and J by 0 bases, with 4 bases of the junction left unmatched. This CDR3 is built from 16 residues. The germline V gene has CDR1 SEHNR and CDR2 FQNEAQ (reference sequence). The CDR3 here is CASSSTSGSNSYEQYF. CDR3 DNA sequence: TGTGCCAGCAGCTCGACTAGCGGGAGCAACTCCTACGAGCAGTACTTC.

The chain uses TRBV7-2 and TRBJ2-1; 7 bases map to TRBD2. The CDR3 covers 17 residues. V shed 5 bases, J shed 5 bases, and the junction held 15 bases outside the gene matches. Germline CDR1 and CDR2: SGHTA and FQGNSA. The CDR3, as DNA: TGTGCCAGCAGCCCTACTTCCTCTAGCGGCCATCACAATGAGCAGTTCTTC. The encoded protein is CASSPTSSSGHHNEQFF.